This T cell receptor beta chain was captured in a study of T cells in Graves' hyperthyroidism and ophthalmopathy. Ophthalmopathy patients all had a Clinical Activity Score of at least 3, a NOSPECS grade of at least 4 and disease under 3 months old. Clinicians diagnosed patients from clinical symptoms, serum thyroxine and TRAb, thyroid ultrasound and orbital computed tomography. Germline CDR1 reads MDHEN; CDR2 reads SYDVKM. The V and J ends lost 5 bases and 13 bases respectively, with 9 bases between them. CDR3 length equals 11 residues. The TCR beta CDR3 regions underwent amplification using RNA transcripts as the source. Initially, a first-round RT-PCR of the TCR CDR3 employed the HTBI primer set. TCRdb re-called the multiplex PCR reads through MiXCR, storing one row per CDR3 protein. Here the sample spans hundreds of thousands of distinct CDR3 sequences, around 22% being singletons.

The clonotype was recovered from a man aged 30-40 years with Graves' ophthalmopathy. The rearrangement joins TRBV28 to TRBJ1-6; possibly TRBD1 for D (6 bases). Sequencing input: blood. CDR3 DNA: TGTGCCAGCAGTGCCACAGGGCCCCTCCACTTT. This encodes CASSATGPLHF. Using reference TRBV28 and TRBJ1-6 for the parts outside the CDR3, the full variable domain is DVKVTQSSRYLVKRTGEKVFLECVQDMDHENMFWYRQDPGLGLRLIYFSYDVKMKEKGDIPEGYSVSREKKERFSLILESASTNQTSMYLCASSATGPLHFGNGTRLTVT.